The 14 T cell receptor beta chains below all came from one sample that was sequenced in a study of regulatory T cells in long-lasting Graves disease. The TCR beta library used iRepertoire HTBI primers with Arm-PCR amplification of CDR3. TCRdb used MiXCR to reprocess the multiplex PCR reads, holding one entry per CDR3 protein. The sample contains 500,000 to 700,000 distinct CDR3 sequences, about 32% of which appear only once. Time point reported: persistent/refractory GD, antithyroid drugs over 5 years with positive TRAb. The authors made the TCR library using RNA they extracted from PBMCs. Sequences were derived from peripheral blood mononuclear cells (PBMCs), sampled when the disease was refractory, from a patient treated with antithyroid drugs. The source of these receptors is a female donor with Graves disease.

CDR3 in DNA: TGTGCCAGCAGTTACTCTCGGGACAGCCAAGGTGGACCCCAGCATTTT. This encodes CASSYSRDSQGGPQHF. This chain connects TRBV6-5 to TRBJ1-5, with 7 bases identical to TRBD1. In germline, CDR1 is MNHEY, CDR2 SVGAGI. V dropped 0 bases and J dropped 10; count of bases not matched to a gene: 12. There are 16 residues in the CDR3.

This chain connects TRBV19 to TRBJ1-1; D gene unclear. V was trimmed by 8 bases and J by 0 bases, leaving 10 bases between them. The CDR3 loop spans 13 amino acids. Per the germline V gene, CDR1 is LNHDA and CDR2 is SQIVND (reference sequence). CDR3 DNA sequence: TGTGCCAGTTTCGCAGATCTGAACACTGAAGCTTTCTTT. Its translation: CASFADLNTEAFF. Combining the CDR3 with reference TRBV19 and TRBJ1-1 gives the whole variable domain DGGITQSPKYLFRKEGQNVTLSCEQNLNHDAMYWYRQDPGQGLRLIYYSQIVNDFQKGDIAEGYSVSREKKESFPLTVTSAQKNPTAFYLCASFADLNTEAFFGQGTRLTVV.

This clonotype showed up just a few times. The gene calls are TRBV9 and TRBJ1-3, with D maybe TRBD1 (6 bases). Germline V gene sequence: CDR1 SGDLS, CDR2 YYNGEE. Deletions cut 2 bases from V and 0 bases from J, with 12 bases between. CDR3 length equals 16 residues. CDR3 nucleotide sequence: TGTGCCAGCAGCGTCGACAGGTCCTTCTCTGGAAACACCATATATTTT. Translated: CASSVDRSFSGNTIYF. Drawing the rest from reference TRBV9 and TRBJ1-3, the complete variable domain is DSGVTQTPKHLITATGQRVTLRCSPRSGDLSVYWYQQSLDQGLQFLIQYYNGEERAKGNILERFSAQQFPDLHSELNLSSLELGDSALYFCASSVDRSFSGNTIYFGEGSWLTVV.

The gene calls are TRBV20-1 and TRBJ1-3; possible D gene TRBD1, 6 bases. V shed 2 bases and J shed 0 bases, with 17 bases lying between them. CDR3 length: 17 amino acids. Germline V gives CDR1 DFQATT, CDR2 SNEGSKA (reference sequence). The CDR3 region is CSARPSGETFSGNTIYF. CDR3 sequence (DNA): TGCAGTGCTAGACCCTCAGGGGAAACCTTCTCTGGAAACACCATATATTTT.

In this sample, this clonotype turned up a few times. The CDR3 DNA sequence: TGTGCCAGCAGCTTGTATATCGGAGGCAATCAGCCCCAGCATTTT. It translates to CASSLYIGGNQPQHF. The chain employs TRBV6-1 and TRBJ1-5; D remains unclear. Trimming stripped 6 bases from V and 2 bases from J, with 14 bases between. Germline CDR1 MNHNS, CDR2 SASEGT. The CDR3 contains 15 residues.

This clonotype was counted ten times or more. This rearrangement joins TRBV27 to TRBJ2-7; the match to TRBD1 covers 9 bases. The CDR3 runs to 13 residues. V was pared by 4 bases and J by 3 bases, with 1 base of the junction left unmatched. The germline V gene encodes CDR1 MNHEY and CDR2 SMNVEV (reference sequence). The CDR3, as DNA: TGTGCCAGCAGTTCGACAGGGGGCTACGAGCAGTACTTC. As protein: CASSSTGGYEQYF.

The V call is TRBV13, the J call TRBJ2-1; D may be TRBD2 (6 bases). Germline V gene lookup returns CDR1 PRHDT and CDR2 FYEKMQ (reference sequence). Trimming left V 2 bases short and J 7 bases short, with 9 bases between. The CDR3 sequence is 13 residues long. The CDR3 loop is CASSLPGTNEQFF. DNA for the CDR3: TGTGCCAGCAGCTTACCTGGGACTAATGAGCAGTTCTTC.

This clonotype has only a few counts. The chain carries TRBV6-1 and TRBJ1-3; D is undetermined. Looked up from germline, CDR1 is MNHNS and CDR2 is SASEGT. This CDR3 comprises 13 residues. Trimming stripped 6 bases from V and 6 bases from J, with 12 bases between. The CDR3 is CASSPDLANTIYF. The CDR3 nucleotides read TGTGCCAGCAGCCCGGACCTGGCAAACACCATATATTTT.

The sample holds a few counts of this clonotype. The rearrangement uses TRBV5-5 and TRBJ1-1; D unresolved. The germline V gene has CDR1 SGHKS and CDR2 YYEKEE (reference sequence). V was cut by 0 bases and J by 2 bases, with 14 bases left in between. CDR3 length equals 16 residues. In nucleotides, the CDR3 is TGTGCCAGCAGCTTGGGTCCGGACCTGGGCAACACTGAAGCTTTCTTT. Protein sequence: CASSLGPDLGNTEAFF.

This clonotype was observed at least ten times. The rearrangement links TRBV12-3 or TRBV12-4 to TRBJ1-1; maybe TRBD1 (6 bases). The V end lost 9 bases, the J end lost 1 base, and 15 bases lay between the germline ends. This CDR3 is 14 amino acids long. In DNA, the CDR3 is TGTGCCAGTCACAGGGAGTCTACGAACACTGAAGCTTTCTTT. Its protein product is CASHRESTNTEAFF.

As DNA, the CDR3 is TGTGCCAGCAGTGAGGGACCAAACTCTGGAAACACCATATATTTT. Its translation: CASSEGPNSGNTIYF. The V call is TRBV6-1, the J call TRBJ1-3; a weak D match, TRBD1 (5 bases). Looked up from germline, CDR1 is MNHNS and CDR2 is SASEGT. This CDR3 contains 15 residues. V gave up 3 bases and J gave up 0 bases, with 9 bases separating them.

The V gene is TRBV20-1, the J gene TRBJ1-4, with 9 bases fitting TRBD1. The germline CDR1 and CDR2 sequences are DFQATT and SNEGSKA (reference sequence). V trimming: 5 bases; J trimming: 0 bases; junction bases outside the gene matches: 7. CDR3 size: 16 residues. CDR3 coding DNA: TGCAGTGCTCAGACAGGGGGTTCCGCAACTAATGAAAAACTGTTTTTT. Its translation is CSAQTGGSATNEKLFF.

V and J are TRBV11-2 and TRBJ1-2; the D is unclear. Germline V gene lookup returns CDR1 SGHAT and CDR2 FQNNGV. This CDR3 has 16 residues. The ends were cut back, 3 bases at V and 4 bases at J, with 18 bases in the middle. The CDR3: CASSLSQLREPYGYTF. Here the CDR3 DNA reads TGTGCCAGCAGCTTGTCTCAGCTGCGGGAGCCCTATGGCTACACCTTC.

As concerns this clonotype: Germline is not matched at one junction end, which may reflect a read error. The CDR3 bases are TGTACCAGCAGTTACTCGGGGGATAACACTGAAGCTTTCTTT. Translation gives CTSSYSGDNTEAFF. The rearrangement uses TRBV28 and TRBJ1-1; D may be TRBD1 (5 bases). The CDR3 consists of 14 residues. CDR1 is MDHEN, CDR2 SYDVKM, per germline.